This T cell receptor beta chain was sequenced for a study of beta chain features in type 1 diabetes. Every isolated RNA sample was fully reverse transcribed, so sequencing captured expressed TCRB transcripts. Clones were read by immunoSEQ multiplex PCR, and TCRdb kept only the in-frame ones, dropping some. The data hold 330,000 or so clones, with about 14% observed a single time. The length of the CDR3 is 16 residues. With V trimmed by 5 bases and J by 0 bases, 6 bases remained unmatched. Germline values: CDR1 SGHRS, CDR2 YFSETQ. Every participating donor gave one draw, a heparinised blood sample averaging about 100 mL. Sorted populations were all over 95% pure.

The source is a young man in good health. Sequencing input: central memory CD4+ T cells from blood. The chain carries TRBV5-1 and TRBJ2-5, with 11 bases that match TRBD2. The chain's CDR3 is CASSRASGRNQETQYF. The CDR3 DNA sequence: TGCGCCAGCAGTCGGGCTAGCGGGAGGAACCAAGAGACCCAGTACTTC.